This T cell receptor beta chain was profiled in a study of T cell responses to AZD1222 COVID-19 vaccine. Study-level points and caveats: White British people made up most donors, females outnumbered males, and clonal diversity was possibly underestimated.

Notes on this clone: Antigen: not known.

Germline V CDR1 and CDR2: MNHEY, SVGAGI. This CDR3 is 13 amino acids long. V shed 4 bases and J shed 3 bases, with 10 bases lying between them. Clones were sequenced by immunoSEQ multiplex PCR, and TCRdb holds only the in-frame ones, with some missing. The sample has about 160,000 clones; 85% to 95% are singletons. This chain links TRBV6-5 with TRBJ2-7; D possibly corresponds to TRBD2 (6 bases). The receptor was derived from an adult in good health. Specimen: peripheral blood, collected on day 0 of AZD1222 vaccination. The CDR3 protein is CASSWGGVYEQYF. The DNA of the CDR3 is TGTGCCAGCAGTTGGGGCGGGGTCTACGAGCAGTACTTC.